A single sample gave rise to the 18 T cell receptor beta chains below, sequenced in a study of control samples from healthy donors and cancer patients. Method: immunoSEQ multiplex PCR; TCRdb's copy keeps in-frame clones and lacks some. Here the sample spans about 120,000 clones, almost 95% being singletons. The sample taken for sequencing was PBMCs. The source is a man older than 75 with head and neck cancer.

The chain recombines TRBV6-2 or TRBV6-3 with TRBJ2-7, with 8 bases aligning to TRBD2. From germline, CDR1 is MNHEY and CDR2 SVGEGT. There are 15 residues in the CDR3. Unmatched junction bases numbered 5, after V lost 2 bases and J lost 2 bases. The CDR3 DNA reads TGTGCCAGCAGTTACGTGGCGGGAGGACCCTACGAGCAGTACTTC. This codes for CASSYVAGGPYEQYF.

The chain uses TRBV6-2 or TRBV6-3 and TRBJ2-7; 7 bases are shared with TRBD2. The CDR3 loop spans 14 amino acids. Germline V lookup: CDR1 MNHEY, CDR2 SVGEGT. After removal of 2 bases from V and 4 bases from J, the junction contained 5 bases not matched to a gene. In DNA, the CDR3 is TGTGCCAGCAGTTACGGAAGCGGGACTTACGAGCAGTACTTC. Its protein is CASSYGSGTYEQYF.

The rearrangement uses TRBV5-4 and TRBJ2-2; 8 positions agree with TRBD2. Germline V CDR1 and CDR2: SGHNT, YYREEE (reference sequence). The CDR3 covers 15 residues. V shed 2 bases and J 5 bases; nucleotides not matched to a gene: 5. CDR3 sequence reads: CASSLAGATTGELFF. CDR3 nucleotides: TGTGCCAGCAGCTTAGCGGGGGCCACGACCGGGGAGCTGTTTTTT.

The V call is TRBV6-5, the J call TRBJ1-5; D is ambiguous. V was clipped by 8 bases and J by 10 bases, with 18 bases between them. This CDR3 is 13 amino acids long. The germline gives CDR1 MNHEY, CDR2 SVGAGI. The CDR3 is CASQFGTARPQHF. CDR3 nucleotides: TGTGCCAGCCAGTTTGGCACCGCCCGTCCCCAGCATTTT.

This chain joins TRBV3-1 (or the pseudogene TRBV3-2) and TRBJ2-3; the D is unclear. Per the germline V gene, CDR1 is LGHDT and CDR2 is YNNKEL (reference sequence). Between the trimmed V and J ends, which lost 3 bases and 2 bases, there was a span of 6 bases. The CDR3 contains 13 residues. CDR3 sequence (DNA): TGTGCCAGCAGCCAGACTGTCACAGATACGCAGTATTTT. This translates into CASSQTVTDTQYF.

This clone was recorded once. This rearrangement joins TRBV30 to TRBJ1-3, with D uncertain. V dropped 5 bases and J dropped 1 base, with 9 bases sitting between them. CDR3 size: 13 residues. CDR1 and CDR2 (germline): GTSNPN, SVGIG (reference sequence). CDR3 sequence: CAWGKWSGNTIYF. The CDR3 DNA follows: TGTGCCTGGGGGAAGTGGTCTGGAAACACCATATATTTT.

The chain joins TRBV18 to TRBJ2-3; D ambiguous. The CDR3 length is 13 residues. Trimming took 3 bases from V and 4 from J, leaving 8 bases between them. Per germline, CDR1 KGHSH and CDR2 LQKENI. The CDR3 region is CASSPINADTQYF. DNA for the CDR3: TGTGCCAGCTCACCGATTAATGCAGATACGCAGTATTTT.

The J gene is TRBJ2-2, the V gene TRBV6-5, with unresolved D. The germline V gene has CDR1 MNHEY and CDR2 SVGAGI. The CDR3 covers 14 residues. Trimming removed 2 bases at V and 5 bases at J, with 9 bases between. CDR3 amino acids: CASSYRLQTGELFF. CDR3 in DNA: TGTGCCAGCAGTTACAGGTTGCAGACCGGGGAGCTGTTTTTT.

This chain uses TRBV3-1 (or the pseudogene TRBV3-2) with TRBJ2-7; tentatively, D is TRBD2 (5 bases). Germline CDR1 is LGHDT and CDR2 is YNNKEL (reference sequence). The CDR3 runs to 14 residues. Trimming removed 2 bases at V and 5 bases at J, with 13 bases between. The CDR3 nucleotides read TGTGCCAGCAGCCAACAACTAGTCCGGCACGAGCAGTACTTC. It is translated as CASSQQLVRHEQYF.

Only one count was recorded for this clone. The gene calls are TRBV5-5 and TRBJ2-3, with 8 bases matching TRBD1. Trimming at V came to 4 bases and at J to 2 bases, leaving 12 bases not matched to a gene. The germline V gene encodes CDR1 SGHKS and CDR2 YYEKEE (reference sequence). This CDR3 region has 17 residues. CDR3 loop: CASSQIDRGPYTDTQYF. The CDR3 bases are TGTGCCAGCAGCCAAATAGACAGGGGCCCTTACACAGATACGCAGTATTTT.

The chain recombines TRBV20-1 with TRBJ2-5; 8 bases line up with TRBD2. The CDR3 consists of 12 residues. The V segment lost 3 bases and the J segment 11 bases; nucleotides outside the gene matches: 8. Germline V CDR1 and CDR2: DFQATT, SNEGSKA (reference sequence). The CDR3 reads CSASGGSGKQYF. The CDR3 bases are TGCAGTGCTAGTGGTGGTAGCGGGAAGCAGTACTTC.

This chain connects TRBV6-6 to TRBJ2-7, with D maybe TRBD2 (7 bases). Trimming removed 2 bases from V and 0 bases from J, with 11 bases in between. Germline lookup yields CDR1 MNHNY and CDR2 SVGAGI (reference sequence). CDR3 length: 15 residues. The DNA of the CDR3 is TGTGCCAGCAGTTACAGGGGGGGGAGCTCCTACGAGCAGTACTTC. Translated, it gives CASSYRGGSSYEQYF.

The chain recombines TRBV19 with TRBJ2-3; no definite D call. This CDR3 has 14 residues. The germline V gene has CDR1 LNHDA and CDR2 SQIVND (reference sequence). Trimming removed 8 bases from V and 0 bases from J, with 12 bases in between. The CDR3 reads CASGLQPSTDTQYF. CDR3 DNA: TGTGCCAGTGGTCTCCAACCTAGCACAGATACGCAGTATTTT.

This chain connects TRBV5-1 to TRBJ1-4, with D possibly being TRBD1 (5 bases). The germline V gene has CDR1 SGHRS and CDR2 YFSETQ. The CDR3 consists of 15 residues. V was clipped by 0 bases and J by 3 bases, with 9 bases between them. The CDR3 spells CASSLGGGANEKLFF. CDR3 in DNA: TGCGCCAGCAGCTTGGGTGGGGGAGCTAATGAAAAACTGTTTTTT.

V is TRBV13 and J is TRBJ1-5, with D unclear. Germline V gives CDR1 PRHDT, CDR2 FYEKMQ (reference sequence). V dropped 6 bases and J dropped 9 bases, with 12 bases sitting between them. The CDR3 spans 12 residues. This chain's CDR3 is CASSERPGPQHF. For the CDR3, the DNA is TGTGCCAGCAGTGAGCGGCCAGGGCCCCAGCATTTT. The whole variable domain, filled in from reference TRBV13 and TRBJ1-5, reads AAGVIQSPRHLIKEKRETATLKCYPIPRHDTVYWYQQGPGQDPQFLISFYEKMQSDKGSIPDRFSAQQFSDYHSELNMSSLELGDSALYFCASSERPGPQHFGDGTRLSIL.

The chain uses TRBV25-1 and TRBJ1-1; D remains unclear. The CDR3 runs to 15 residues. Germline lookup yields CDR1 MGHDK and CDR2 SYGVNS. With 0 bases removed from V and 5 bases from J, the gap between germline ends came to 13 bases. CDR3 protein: CASSEYRGIGTEAFF. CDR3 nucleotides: TGTGCCAGCAGTGAATATCGGGGAATAGGGACTGAAGCTTTCTTT.

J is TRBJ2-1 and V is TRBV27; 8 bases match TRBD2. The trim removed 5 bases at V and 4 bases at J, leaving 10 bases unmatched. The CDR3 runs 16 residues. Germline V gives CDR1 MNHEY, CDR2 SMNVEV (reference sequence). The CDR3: CASSTSSGLGYNEQFF. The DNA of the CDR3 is TGTGCCAGCAGTACTTCATCGGGACTAGGGTACAATGAGCAGTTCTTC.

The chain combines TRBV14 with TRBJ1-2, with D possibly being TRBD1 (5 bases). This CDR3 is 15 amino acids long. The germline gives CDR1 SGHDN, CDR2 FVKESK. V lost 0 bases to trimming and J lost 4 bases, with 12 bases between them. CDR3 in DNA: TGTGCCAGCAGCCAAGATTTTCAGGGTAGCTATGGCTACACCTTC. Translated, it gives CASSQDFQGSYGYTF.